Listed below are T cell receptor beta chains from one sample, sequenced in a study of blood T cell repertoires in COVID-19. Profiling relied on immunoSEQ multiplex PCR, and the TCRdb table lists in-frame clones only, not all of them. The table has about 360,000 clones, around 87% seen once. What was sequenced was peripheral blood. The source of these receptors is a human donor in a cohort sampled during active COVID-19. CDR3s leave out the opening cysteine and the closing phenylalanine or tryptophan. Each record gives: V gene, J gene, clone size, CDR3 protein. Not all rows give a size; the values are once, few, many and, for expanded clones, a class.

>TRBV18|TRBJ2-7|NA
ASSRSSYEQY
>TRBV7-9|TRBJ2-5|NA
ASSEDYPETQY
>TRBV7-9|TRBJ1-2|NA
ASSPRRGYGYT
>TRBV5-8|TRBJ1-2|NA
ASSWLDSFRGYT
>TRBV28|TRBJ2-7|once
ASSLPGQGNHEQY
>TRBV11-2|TRBJ2-4|NA
ASSSTGQGGIQY
>TRBV29-1|TRBJ2-7|NA
SGGGGRAHEQY
>TRBV19|TRBJ2-3|NA
ASSNQGGVDTQY
>TRBV19|TRBJ2-1|NA
ASSTGPYNEQF
>TRBV9|TRBJ2-6|NA
ASSVVARHSGANVLT
>TRBV6-5|TRBJ2-4|NA
ASSSNGQLAKNIQY
>TRBV5-1|TRBJ2-1|NA
ASSWDPRRSGRATEQF
>TRBV6-4|TRBJ2-1|NA
ASSSGQGAYNEQF
>TRBV28|TRBJ1-1|NA
ASSPPENTEAF
>TRBV5-6|TRBJ1-1|NA
ASSLDRLNTEAF
>TRBV9|TRBJ2-1|NA
ASSPRQASNEQF
>TRBV19|TRBJ2-1|once
ASSIEETGLVGTYNEQF
>TRBV5-1|TRBJ2-7|many
ASSLVLAGGPDYEQY
>TRBV6-5|TRBJ2-2|NA
ASSYGAGGPTGELF
>TRBV14|TRBJ2-3|NA
ASSPRERGTDTQY
>TRBV30|TRBJ1-3|NA
AWNSFGRAGNTIY
>TRBV19|TRBJ2-5|NA
ASSYGGLETQY
>TRBV6-5|TRBJ2-7|NA
ASSYSWTSVYEQY
>TRBV19|TRBJ1-1|NA
ASRGRLRDPTEAF
>TRBV18|TRBJ1-1|NA
ASSERQGARTEAF
>TRBV5-6|TRBJ2-7|NA
ASSLEGLAGENYEQY
>TRBV7-3|TRBJ2-3|NA
ASSFSPHGGMTDTQY
>TRBV6-4|TRBJ2-1|NA
ASSDSHYNEQF
>TRBV19|TRBJ2-3|NA
ASKPGQGAPDTQY
>TRBV11-2|TRBJ1-2|NA
ASSLDSRRTGDYGYT
>TRBV28|TRBJ2-3|once
ASSSGLAGGTDTQY
>TRBV12-3/TRBV12-4|TRBJ1-1|NA
ASSSTGYTEAF
>TRBV14|TRBJ2-7|NA
ASSQLTGSVYEQY
>TRBV29-1|TRBJ2-1|NA
SVRDRGSYNEQF
>TRBV29-1|TRBJ2-1|NA
SVGGGGYNEQF
>TRBV2|TRBJ2-7|NA
ASSEALWRGYYEQY
>TRBV9|TRBJ2-2|NA
ASSVEAGGWGELF
>TRBV2|TRBJ2-7|NA
ASSESGMGGHEQY
>TRBV5-3|TRBJ1-6|NA
ARSHFTNSPLH
>TRBV4-2|TRBJ2-1|NA
ASSFRSGHSSYNEQF
>TRBV6-5|TRBJ2-7|NA
ASSPRQGDAYEQY
>TRBV29-1|TRBJ1-3|NA
SVVQGNGNTIY
>TRBV9|TRBJ1-3|NA
ASSPRRWGQARNTIY
>TRBV5-4|TRBJ2-7|NA
ASSPRQGTYEQY
>TRBV6-5|TRBJ1-1|NA
ASSYAEGGRTEAF
>TRBV15|TRBJ1-1|NA
ATSRVGGAPAAF
>TRBV6-2/TRBV6-3|TRBJ2-3|NA
ASSYYRASGPTDTQY
>TRBV18|TRBJ1-6|NA
ASSPESLTGGNNSPLH
>TRBV7-3|TRBJ2-2|NA
ASSTNYGTGELF
>TRBV5-1|TRBJ2-7|NA
ASSWNPGQGLEQY